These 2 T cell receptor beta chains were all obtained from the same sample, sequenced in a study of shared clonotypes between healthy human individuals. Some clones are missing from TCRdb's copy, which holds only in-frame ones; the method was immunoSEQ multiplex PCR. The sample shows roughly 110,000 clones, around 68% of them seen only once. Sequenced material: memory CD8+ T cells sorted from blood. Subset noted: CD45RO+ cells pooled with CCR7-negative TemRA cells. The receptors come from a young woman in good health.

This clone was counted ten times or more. The CDR3 protein is CASSKGEEAEKLFF. As DNA, the CDR3 is TGCGCCAGCTCTAAGGGGGAGGAGGCTGAAAAACTGTTTTTT. The chain recombines TRBV10-2 with TRBJ1-4; D is perhaps TRBD1 (6 bases). CDR1 is WSHSY and CDR2 is SAAADI in the germline V gene. V dropped 8 bases and J dropped 7 bases, with 17 bases sitting between them. This CDR3 is 14 amino acids long.

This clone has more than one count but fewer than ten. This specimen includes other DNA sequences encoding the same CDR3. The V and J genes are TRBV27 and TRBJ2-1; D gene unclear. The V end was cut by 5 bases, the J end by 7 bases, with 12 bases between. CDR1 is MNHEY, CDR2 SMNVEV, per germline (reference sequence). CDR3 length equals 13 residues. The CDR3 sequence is CASSPGPINEQFF. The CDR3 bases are TGTGCCAGCAGTCCAGGACCAATTAATGAGCAGTTCTTC.